This entry lists 28 T cell receptor beta chains sequenced from one sample in a study of tumor-infiltrating lymphocytes in primary liver carcinoma. A constant-region primer primed TCR beta cDNA synthesis from 500 ng of total RNA. Libraries covering TCR beta were generated through three nested multiplex PCR rounds (using a slightly modified ARM-PCR). TRBV1-TRBV30 forward primers paired with a C-beta reverse primer drove the first two PCR rounds, about 10 cycles each. TCRdb independently ran MiXCR on the multiplex PCR reads; one entry per CDR3 protein. The sample holds fewer than 400,000 distinct CDR3 sequences, about three fifths seen once. Blood RNA originated from unsorted whole blood, with germline DNA additionally extracted. Sequencing input: peripheral blood. The receptors originated from a woman aged 30 to 39 with primary liver carcinoma and hepatitis B virus infection.

With regard to this clonotype: A much larger clone sits a single nucleotide away, making a read error possible. The rearrangement links TRBV5-5 to TRBJ2-5; D tentatively reads TRBD1 or TRBD2 (5 bases each). The V and J ends lost 0 bases and 4 bases respectively, with 13 bases between them. The CDR3 consists of 15 residues. Germline CDR1 reads SGHKS; CDR2 reads YYEKEE (reference sequence). CDR3 nucleotide sequence: TGTGCCAGCAGCTTGGCCCCGAGGGGAAGAGAGACCCAGTACTTC. Protein sequence: CASSLAPRGRETQYF.

With respect to this clonotype: A read error is possible here, since a much larger clone lies one base away. The conserved final phenylalanine or tryptophan is absent from the CDR3, which likely points to a read error. The rearrangement uses TRBV29-1 and TRBJ1-2, with D perhaps TRBD1 (5 bases). The CDR3 is 16 residues long. Trimming stripped 3 bases from V and 8 bases from J, with 25 bases between. In germline, CDR1 is SQVTM, CDR2 ANQGSEA. The chain's CDR3 is CSVETPTDIGGRGYTL. Here the CDR3 DNA reads TGCAGCGTTGAGACACCTACGGACATTGGGGGTCGCGGCTACACCTTA.

To note about this clonotype: Because the CDR3 is missing its conserved closing phenylalanine or tryptophan, this is likely a read error. V gene TRBV11-2 combines with J gene TRBJ2-3; D is possibly TRBD2 (6 bases). The CDR3 runs 16 residues. Trimming took 5 bases from V and 3 from J, leaving 18 bases between them. Germline V gene data show CDR1 as SGHAT and CDR2 as FQNNGV. The CDR3, as DNA: TGTGCCAGCAGCCGAGTATCAGGGAGGATAACAGATACGCAGTATTAT. It encodes CASSRVSGRITDTQYY.

With regard to this clonotype: This could be a read error, since a much larger clone is one nucleotide away. The chain is built from TRBV12-3 or TRBV12-4 and TRBJ1-2; D is unresolved. This CDR3 spans 15 amino acids. V gave up 3 bases and J gave up 4 bases, with 15 bases separating them. The CDR3 here is CASSFWGAVRYGYTF. CDR3 nucleotides: TGTGCCAGCAGTTTCTGGGGTGCGGTGCGCTATGGCTACACCTTC.

As regards this clonotype: At one end the junction does not follow the germline gene, possibly because of a read error. The rearrangement links TRBV11-1 to TRBJ2-7; D is uncertain. This CDR3 contains 15 residues. Germline CDR1 is SGHAT and CDR2 is FQDESV (reference sequence). The CDR3, as DNA: TGTGCCAGCAGCTTTGGAGCGTTGAGCTCCTACGAGCAGTATTTC. Translating gives CASSFGALSSYEQYF.

Turning to this clonotype: A read error may account for a junction end that differs from germline. The chain recombines TRBV29-1 with TRBJ2-1; D might be TRBD1 or TRBD2, each matching 5 bases. Germline V CDR1 and CDR2: SQVTM, ANQGSEA. The CDR3 length is 16 residues. CDR3 sequence reads: CSVGQKHGGSLNEQLF. The CDR3 nucleotides are TGCAGCGTTGGCCAGAAACATGGGGGATCGCTCAATGAGCAGCTCTTC.

Comments on this clonotype: The junction departs from germline at one end; a sequencing error may be responsible. This sequence joins TRBV12-3 or TRBV12-4 and TRBJ2-5; no clear D gene. This CDR3 spans 10 amino acids. The CDR3 DNA sequence: TGTGCCAGCGGAGTGGAGAGCCAGTACTTC. This encodes CASGVESQYF.

This clonotype was picked up a small number of times. The chain couples TRBV28 to TRBJ2-1; 11 bases map to TRBD2. The germline V gene encodes CDR1 MDHEN and CDR2 SYDVKM. Unmatched junction bases numbered 5, after V lost 5 bases and J lost 8 bases. The CDR3 spans 14 residues. The CDR3, as DNA: TGTGCCAGCAGTCGGCTAGCGGGAGGCTATGAGCAGTTCTTC. This encodes CASSRLAGGYEQFF.

This clonotype was counted a few times. The chain has TRBV7-8 and TRBJ2-1; D might be TRBD2 (7 bases). The germline V gene has CDR1 SGHVS and CDR2 FQNEAQ. The CDR3 is made up of 16 amino acids. Trimming pared 5 bases from V and 0 bases from J, leaving 14 bases between. CDR3 sequence reads: CASSPGGAGSYNEQFF. DNA for the CDR3: TGTGCCAGCAGCCCTGGGGGGGCTGGCTCCTACAATGAGCAGTTCTTC. The variable domain in full, with the rest retrieved from reference TRBV7-8 and TRBJ2-1, is GAGVSQSPRYKVAKRGQDVALRCDPISGHVSLFWYQQALGQGPEFLTYFQNEAQLDKSGLPSDRFFAERPEGSVSTLKIQRTQQEDSAVYLCASSPGGAGSYNEQFFGPGTRLTVL.

This clonotype was observed a handful of times. The V and J genes are TRBV12-3 or TRBV12-4 and TRBJ1-2; D is possibly TRBD1 (5 bases). Trimming removed 8 bases at V and 2 bases at J, with 12 bases between. The CDR3 sequence is 13 residues long. CDR3 sequence reads: CASGTVSNYGYTF. The CDR3 nucleotides read TGTGCCAGCGGGACCGTCTCCAACTATGGCTACACCTTC.

This clonotype was seen a few times. V is TRBV4-1 and J is TRBJ1-2, with TRBD1 as a possible D gene (5 bases). The CDR3 length is 16 residues. The germline CDR1 and CDR2 sequences are MGHRA and YSYEKL. V dropped 4 bases and J dropped 4 bases, with 19 bases sitting between them. The DNA of the CDR3 is TGCGCCAGCAGCCTCGAAAACGGACATTTTATCTATGGCTACACCTTC. Encoded protein: CASSLENGHFIYGYTF.

Comments on this clonotype: One end of the junction varies from germline; a read error may be responsible. The rearrangement links TRBV12-3 or TRBV12-4 to TRBJ1-1, with D unresolved. The CDR3 length is 14 residues. The CDR3: CASTFGWTDTEAFF. DNA for the CDR3: TGCGCCAGCACTTTCGGGTGGACCGACACTGAAGCTTTCTTT.

On this clonotype: The junction does not match germline at one end; this may be a read error. This sequence joins TRBV5-1 and TRBJ2-7; no firm D call. The CDR3 has 12 amino acids. CDR1 and CDR2 (germline): SGHRS, YFSETQ. The CDR3 coding sequence is TGCGCCAGCAACTTGGTAGGGTACGAGCAGTACTTC. As protein: CASNLVGYEQYF.

This clonotype showed up just a few times. The chain carries TRBV6-5 and TRBJ2-2, with D perhaps assigned TRBD1 or TRBD2 (5 bases each). Germline-derived CDR1 and CDR2 are MNHEY and SVGAGI. Trimming removed 0 bases from V and 7 bases from J, with 12 bases in between. There are 15 residues in the CDR3. The CDR3 spells CASSYSPGQGGELFF. The CDR3 DNA is TGTGCCAGCAGTTACTCTCCGGGGCAAGGCGGGGAGCTGTTTTTT.

This clonotype was detected only once. This may arise from a read error, as a much more abundant clone is one base away. The V gene is TRBV12-3 or TRBV12-4, the J gene TRBJ2-7, with 8 bases matching TRBD2. Trimming at V came to 0 bases and at J to 9 bases, leaving 13 bases not matched to a gene. The CDR3 totals 16 residues. The CDR3 region is CASSLARTIGRAGQYF. The DNA for the CDR3 is TGTGCCAGCAGTTTAGCGCGGACTATCGGGAGGGCCGGGCAGTACTTC.

The J gene is TRBJ2-1, the V gene TRBV29-1; D is undetermined. V lost 4 bases and J lost 7, with 14 bases in between. Germline CDR1 is SQVTM and CDR2 is ANQGSEA. The CDR3 runs 13 residues. The DNA of the CDR3 is TGCAGCGTTGGTGTCGTGATGGCGAATGAGCAGTTCTTC. Translated, it gives CSVGVVMANEQFF.

The CDR3 spells CASSPRSGRFNEQFF. The CDR3 DNA sequence: TGTGCCAGCAGTCCCCGTAGCGGGAGGTTCAATGAGCAGTTCTTC. J is TRBJ2-1 and V is TRBV6-5; 10 bases agree with TRBD2. V lost 5 bases to trimming and J lost 6 bases; unmatched junction nucleotides: 7. Germline V gene data show CDR1 as MNHEY and CDR2 as SVGAGI. This CDR3 is 15 amino acids long.

This clonotype was counted once. A much bigger clone sits one base away, suggesting this may be a read error. V and J are TRBV4-3 and TRBJ2-7; 10 nucleotides line up with TRBD1. The CDR3 totals 15 residues. The V gene's germline CDR1 is LGHNA and CDR2 YSLEER. With V trimmed by 2 bases and J by 4 bases, 5 bases remained unmatched. The CDR3 protein is CASSQQRTGGYEQYV. The CDR3 DNA reads as TGCGCCAGCAGCCAACAAAGGACAGGGGGATACGAGCAGTACGTC.

The chain combines TRBV7-9 with TRBJ2-1; D tentatively reads TRBD1 or TRBD2 (5 bases each). The germline V gene encodes CDR1 SEHNR and CDR2 FQNEAQ (reference sequence). The V end was cut by 4 bases, the J end by 15 bases, with 16 bases between. This CDR3 has 12 amino acids. CDR3 nucleotides: TGTGCCAGCAGCTCTGACGACAGACTAAGGTTCTTC. This sequence encodes CASSSDDRLRFF.

This sequence joins TRBV6-5 and TRBJ2-5; D not certain. V lost 0 bases to trimming and J lost 4 bases, with 15 bases between them. Germline lookup yields CDR1 MNHEY and CDR2 SVGAGI. The CDR3 loop spans 16 amino acids. In DNA form, the CDR3 reads TGTGCCAGCAGTTACTCGGGAAGGACGACCGTAGAGACCCAGTACTTC. Translated: CASSYSGRTTVETQYF.

Concerning this clonotype itself: The junction shows a germline mismatch at one end, possibly a read error. The chain carries TRBV12-3 or TRBV12-4 and TRBJ2-7, with unresolved D. The CDR3 is made up of 15 amino acids. CDR3 loop: CASLQSGTPGYEEYF. CDR3 sequence (DNA): TGTGCTAGCCTACAATCCGGTACACCGGGTTACGAGGAGTACTTC.

The chain carries TRBV6-5 and TRBJ1-2, with 8 positions matching TRBD1. The V gene end was trimmed by 4 bases and the J gene end by 8 bases; junction bases not matched to a gene: 18. The germline V gene encodes CDR1 MNHEY and CDR2 SVGAGI. This CDR3 is 17 amino acids long. CDR3 protein: CASSSPDRVPITLGYTF. The DNA of the CDR3 is TGTGCCAGCAGTTCCCCGGACAGGGTACCCATCACCCTAGGCTACACCTTC.

This chain joins TRBV20-1 and TRBJ2-7; weak D call: TRBD2 (6 bases). CDR1 DFQATT and CDR2 SNEGSKA come from the germline V gene (reference sequence). The CDR3 consists of 12 residues. With 5 bases removed from V and 5 bases from J, the gap between germline ends came to 13 bases. This CDR3 is CSARDLTNEQYF. Written as DNA, the CDR3 is TGCAGTGCTCGGGACTTAACAAACGAGCAGTACTTC.

As concerns this clonotype: Just one base apart from a much larger clone, this may be a read error. The V call is TRBV29-1, the J call TRBJ2-7; 10 positions match TRBD2. CDR1 and CDR2 (germline): SQVTM, ANQGSEA. This CDR3 has 15 amino acids. Here the CDR3 reads CIVESPLAGDYEQYF. The DNA of the CDR3 is TGCATCGTTGAAAGTCCGCTAGCGGGAGACTACGAGCAGTACTTC.

This chain joins TRBV20-1 and TRBJ2-3; D possibly corresponds to TRBD2 (5 bases). V was cut by 5 bases and J by 0 bases, with 12 bases left in between. The CDR3 contains 14 residues. CDR1 is DFQATT, CDR2 SNEGSKA, per germline (reference sequence). This CDR3 is CSALRTPSTDTQYF. CDR3 DNA sequence: TGCAGTGCTCTGCGGACTCCAAGCACAGATACGCAGTATTTT.

This clonotype occurred many times. The chain carries TRBV12-3 or TRBV12-4 and TRBJ2-5; possibly TRBD2 for D (6 bases). The CDR3 totals 15 residues. The V and J ends lost 7 bases and 9 bases respectively, with 24 bases between them. CDR3 loop: CASTERGTSWSAQYF. Written as DNA, the CDR3 is TGTGCCAGCACTGAACGTGGGACTTCCTGGTCGGCCCAGTACTTC.

Points on this clonotype: A read error may account for a junction end that differs from germline. The chain combines TRBV11-2 with TRBJ1-1; no firm D call. The length of the CDR3 is 15 residues. The germline V gene encodes CDR1 SGHAT and CDR2 FQNNGV. The CDR3 DNA reads TGTGCCAGCAGCTCCTGGGCAGGCGGGAACATTGAAGCTTTCTTT. Translated: CASSSWAGGNIEAFF.

This clonotype was detected only a few times. The gene calls are TRBV6-2 or TRBV6-3 and TRBJ2-5; 7 nucleotides align to TRBD2. Looked up from germline, CDR1 is MNHEY and CDR2 is SVGEGT. With V trimmed by 5 bases and J by 7 bases, 13 bases remained unmatched. This CDR3 region has 15 residues. The DNA for the CDR3 is TGTGCCAGCAGTCTTCCTCTAGCGGCCACCGCGACCCAGTACTTC. Encoded protein: CASSLPLAATATQYF.